The clone carrying this TCR beta chain has only a few counts. Its specificity is unknown. This record belongs to a study of cytomegalovirus exposure and HLA in healthy donors. Study in general: Tens of millions of unique TCRs from HLA-typed donors made up an early data release. Study-level points and caveats: In vitro confirmation showed a few CMV-associated chains to be CMV antigen specific.

Trimming stripped 4 bases from V and 4 bases from J, with 13 bases between. Germline-derived CDR1 and CDR2 are SGHRS and YFSETQ. CDR3 size: 14 residues. The primer mix had 60 Vbeta and 13 Jbeta primers. How the authors handled the data: A follow-up analysis tallied approximately 85 million unique TCR beta chains, roughly 11 million shared. Method: immunoSEQ multiplex PCR; TCRdb's copy keeps in-frame clones and lacks some. V and J calls plus clone size are reproduced from that table; the DNA served to infer D and trimming. The table records some 170,000 clones, 70% to 85% of them present only once. The sample taken for sequencing was PBMCs. The chain uses TRBV5-1 and TRBJ2-3, with no clear D. The receptor's source is a man aged 25 to 40 in good health and CMV-seropositive. CDR3 sequence: CASSLDLSADTQYF. CDR3 DNA sequence: TGCGCCAGCAGCCTCGATCTCTCGGCAGATACGCAGTATTTT.